This is a list of T cell receptor beta chains from one sample in a study of blood T cell repertoires in COVID-19. Only in-frame clones appear in the TCRdb table, and some are missing; sequencing was by immunoSEQ multiplex PCR. Of over 250,000 clones in the sample, about nine tenths were seen once. Sequencing input: PBMCs or T cells enriched from blood (not recorded which). Receptors originate from a woman aged 55-69 years who had recovered from COVID-19. Both conserved end residues are part of each CDR3. A D gene is named only where the DNA matches it firmly. Expanded clones are given a class, and other clones once, few, many or no size at all.

CDR3nt	CDR3aa	d_gene	abundance	v_gene	j_gene
TGTGCCCGCAGCAGGGAGGGGGACGGGGAGCTGTTTTTT	CARSREGDGELFF	.	.	TRBV7-9	TRBJ2-2
TGTGCCAGCAGCCTCCGGGGAAGGGGCTACACCTTC	CASSLRGRGYTF	.	.	TRBV3-1/TRBV3-2	TRBJ1-2
TGTGCCAGCAGCTTAAGACTAGCGGGCAATGAGCAGTTCTTC	CASSLRLAGNEQFF	TRBD2	.	TRBV11-3	TRBJ2-1
TGTGCCAGTAGTATCTTCACTCCTAACTATGGCTACACCTTC	CASSIFTPNYGYTF	.	.	TRBV19	TRBJ1-2
TGTGCCAGTAGGGGGCCGGGGGACCCAAACTATGGCTACACCTTC	CASRGPGDPNYGYTF	.	.	TRBV19	TRBJ1-2
TGTGCCAGCAGCTTAACCCGTGGACTAGCGGGCTACGAGCAGTACTTC	CASSLTRGLAGYEQYF	TRBD2	.	TRBV11-2	TRBJ2-7
TGTGCCAGCAGCTTAATTGGCGGGGCGTACAATGAGCAGTTCTTC	CASSLIGGAYNEQFF	.	.	TRBV7-3	TRBJ2-1
TGTGCCAGCAGCCCCCCGTACGAGAGCACTGAAGCTTTCTTT	CASSPPYESTEAFF	.	.	TRBV7-9	TRBJ1-1
TGTGCCAGCAGTTATGGGCTAGCGGGGGACTACGAGCAGTACTTC	CASSYGLAGDYEQYF	TRBD2	.	TRBV6-5	TRBJ2-7
TGTGCCAGCAGGACCTCAGGGGGAACGGCTTTCTTT	CASRTSGGTAFF	TRBD1	.	TRBV12-3/TRBV12-4	TRBJ1-1
TGTGCCTGGTCGGGGGACTGGAGTAATTCACCCCTCCACTTT	CAWSGDWSNSPLHF	.	.	TRBV30	TRBJ1-6
TGTGCCAGCAGTTACTCGAGGGGGGGGATGAACACTGAAGCTTTCTTT	CASSYSRGGMNTEAFF	.	.	TRBV6-5	TRBJ1-1
TGTGCCAGTAGCCAAACGGAGGGGTCAGATACGCAGTATTTT	CASSQTEGSDTQYF	.	.	TRBV19	TRBJ2-3
TGTGCCTGGTCGGGACAGTACAATTCACCCCTCCACTTT	CAWSGQYNSPLHF	TRBD1	once	TRBV30	TRBJ1-6
TGTGCCAGCAGCCAAGCCGCCTGGAAGGGGGCAACCTATGGCTACACCTTC	CASSQAAWKGATYGYTF	TRBD1	once	TRBV14	TRBJ1-2
TGTGCCAGCCGCCTTTTTAGCTCTGGGGCCAACGTCCTGACTTTC	CASRLFSSGANVLTF	.	.	TRBV7-2	TRBJ2-6
TGTGCCAGCAGTGAACTAGCGGGAGGAGAGACCCAGTACTTC	CASSELAGGETQYF	TRBD2	.	TRBV2	TRBJ2-5
TGCGCCAGCAGCTTGGGCGGGAGTTCCCACAATGAGCAGTTCTTC	CASSLGGSSHNEQFF	TRBD2	.	TRBV5-1	TRBJ2-1
TGTGCCAGCAGCAGGAAGGACAGTCTAAACACTGAAGCTTTCTTT	CASSRKDSLNTEAFF	.	.	TRBV21-1	TRBJ1-1
TGTGCCAGCAGCCCAGTCTCTAGCGGGGGGACCGAGCAGTACTTC	CASSPVSSGGTEQYF	TRBD2	.	TRBV3-1/TRBV3-2	TRBJ2-7
TGTGCCTGGAGTGTACGGGGGGCGTATGTTATTAATGAGCAGTTCTTC	CAWSVRGAYVINEQFF	.	.	TRBV30	TRBJ2-1
TGTGCCAGCAGGGACACAAACACCGGGGAGCTGTTTTTT	CASRDTNTGELFF	.	.	TRBV5-4	TRBJ2-2
TGTGCCAGCAGCCTGCTCCTAGGACAGGTTAACACTGAAGCTTTCTTT	CASSLLLGQVNTEAFF	TRBD1	.	TRBV9	TRBJ1-1
TGTGCCAGCAGTTACTCGATTGGGACAGGGTCCGAGCAGTACTTC	CASSYSIGTGSEQYF	TRBD1	.	TRBV6-2/TRBV6-3	TRBJ2-7
TGTGCCACCAGTGACTCAGGGGCCTTTGGATTGAGGACGCAGTATTTT	CATSDSGAFGLRTQYF	.	.	TRBV24-1	TRBJ2-3
TGTGCCAGCAATAGGGGCGGGAGTCCAGCCAAAAACATTCAGTACTTC	CASNRGGSPAKNIQYF	TRBD2	.	TRBV28	TRBJ2-4
TGTGCCAGCAGCCAAGCAGGATTAAATGAGCAGTTCTTC	CASSQAGLNEQFF	.	.	TRBV3-1/TRBV3-2	TRBJ2-1
TGTGCCAGCAGTGGTGCAGACTTCTACGAGCAGTACTTC	CASSGADFYEQYF	.	once	TRBV25-1	TRBJ2-7
TGTGCCTGGAGCCGGACAGGAAACTATGGCTACACCTTC	CAWSRTGNYGYTF	TRBD1	.	TRBV30	TRBJ1-2
TGTGCCAGCAGCTTGGGCCTAGCGCCCTACAATGAGCAGTTCTTC	CASSLGLAPYNEQFF	.	.	TRBV5-5	TRBJ2-1
TGTGCCAGCAGCACACAGGGGGCGTCGGGCGAGCAGTACTTC	CASSTQGASGEQYF	TRBD1	.	TRBV7-2	TRBJ2-7
TGTGCCATCAGTGACGACCGCCTTTCAGGAAGGACTGAAGCTTTCTTT	CAISDDRLSGRTEAFF	.	.	TRBV10-3	TRBJ1-1
TGTGCCAGCAGCCCAGGGGTCTCAGATACGCAGTATTTT	CASSPGVSDTQYF	.	.	TRBV7-9	TRBJ2-3
TGTGCCAGCTCACCACCCTCAGGACTAGCGACCACAGATACGCAGTATTTT	CASSPPSGLATTDTQYF	TRBD2	.	TRBV18	TRBJ2-3
TGTGCCAGCTCCCCAATTACAGGGGAAGGCGAGACCCAGTACTTC	CASSPITGEGETQYF	TRBD1	.	TRBV18	TRBJ2-5
TGTGCCAGTAGTATCGGAAAGGGGGCTCACAATCAGCCCCAGCATTTT	CASSIGKGAHNQPQHF	TRBD1	.	TRBV19	TRBJ1-5
TGTGCCAGCAGCCCCCAACTAGCGGGAGGGCTAAACGAGCAGTACTTC	CASSPQLAGGLNEQYF	TRBD2	.	TRBV11-3	TRBJ2-7
TGTGCCAGCAGCCGGGGGGGTCAACCGCTTGGTGAGCAGTTCTTC	CASSRGGQPLGEQFF	TRBD2	.	TRBV7-6	TRBJ2-1
TGTGCCAGCGGGGGAGGGCCGCCAGATACGCAGTATTTT	CASGGGPPDTQYF	TRBD2	.	TRBV7-9	TRBJ2-3
TGTGCCAGCAGCTTAGTCGGGGTGGACATTCAGTACTTC	CASSLVGVDIQYF	.	.	TRBV11-2	TRBJ2-4
TGCGCCAGCAGCCCCAGGTGGGGCAGCTATGGCTACACCTTC	CASSPRWGSYGYTF	.	.	TRBV4-1	TRBJ1-2
TGTGCCAGGCCTATGGCTACAGCTTCCTACGAGCAGTACTTC	CARPMATASYEQYF	.	.	TRBV2	TRBJ2-7
TGTGCTAGTGGTTTGGTACAGGGACAGGCGAACTACGAGCAGTACTTC	CASGLVQGQANYEQYF	TRBD1	.	TRBV12-5	TRBJ2-7
TGCGCCAGCAGTTCCCGGGACAGGTCCTACAATGAGCAGTTCTTC	CASSSRDRSYNEQFF	TRBD1	.	TRBV10-2	TRBJ2-1
TGTGCCAGCAGCCACCGGGACACCAACACTGAAGCTTTCTTT	CASSHRDTNTEAFF	.	.	TRBV3-1/TRBV3-2	TRBJ1-1
TGTGCCAGCACCACAAGGGGCAGGTTATTTTGGGACACCATATATTTT	CASTTRGRLFWDTIYF	.	.	TRBV28	TRBJ1-3
TGTGCCTGGGACTTAGGCTACAGCCTCTCTGGAAACACCATATATTTT	CAWDLGYSLSGNTIYF	.	.	TRBV30	TRBJ1-3
TGTGCCAGCGGGGGACAGCTTAATTCACCCCTCCACTTT	CASGGQLNSPLHF	TRBD1	.	TRBV12-3/TRBV12-4	TRBJ1-6
TGTGCCAGCAGTACCCGACAGGGGGCAGATGGCTACACCTTC	CASSTRQGADGYTF	TRBD1	.	TRBV6-5	TRBJ1-2
TGTGCCAGCAGCCATAAGGTGGCGGCGGGCACAGATACGCAGTATTTT	CASSHKVAAGTDTQYF	.	few	TRBV11-2	TRBJ2-3
TGTGCCAGCGCACCTGGGGGGGGCCCAACGCAGTATTTT	CASAPGGGPTQYF	.	once	TRBV12-3/TRBV12-4	TRBJ2-3